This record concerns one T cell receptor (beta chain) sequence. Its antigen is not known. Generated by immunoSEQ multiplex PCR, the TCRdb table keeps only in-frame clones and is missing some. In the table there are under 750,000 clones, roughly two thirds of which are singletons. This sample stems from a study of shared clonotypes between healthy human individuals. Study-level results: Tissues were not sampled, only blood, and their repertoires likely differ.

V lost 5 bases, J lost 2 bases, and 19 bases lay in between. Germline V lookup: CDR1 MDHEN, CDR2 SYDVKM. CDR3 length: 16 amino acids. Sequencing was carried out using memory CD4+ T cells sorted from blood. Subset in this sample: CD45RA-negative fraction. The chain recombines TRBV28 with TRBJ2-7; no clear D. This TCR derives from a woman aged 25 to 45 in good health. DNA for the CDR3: TGTGCCAGCAGTCCTCACTTTTCGGTGCAGCCCTACGAGCAGTACTTC. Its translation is CASSPHFSVQPYEQYF.